The next 25 T cell receptor beta chains were all read from a single sample in a study of shared clonotypes between healthy human individuals. The protocol was immunoSEQ multiplex PCR, while the TCRdb copy is restricted to in-frame clones and leaves out a portion. The sample holds fewer than 600,000 clones, 70% to 80% seen once. The sequencing input was PBMCs. These receptor sequences come from a woman aged 40 to 50 in good health. Some clones in this sample may be carry-over from other donors' samples.

The chain carries TRBV12-2 and TRBJ2-7. TRBV12-2 is labeled a pseudogene. CDR3 length: 16 residues. The CDR3 DNA reads TGTGCAAGCCCCGACTTGACCGCACCTACAGTCTACGAGCAGTACTTC. Protein product: CASPDLTAPTVYEQYF.

The V call is TRBV7-6, the J call TRBJ2-7; D gene ambiguous. The V and J ends lost 5 bases and 0 bases respectively, with 11 bases between them. Per germline, CDR1 SGHVS and CDR2 FNYEAQ. The CDR3 contains 14 residues. The CDR3, as DNA: TGTGCCAGCAGCAACGACGGAATCTCCTACGAGCAGTACTTC. This translates into CASSNDGISYEQYF.

This clone was seen a few times. This sequence joins TRBV9 and TRBJ2-5; TRBD1 agrees at 12 bases. The end of the DNA fits TRBJ2-7 better, so the J call may be wrong. The CDR3 is made up of 15 amino acids. From germline, CDR1 is SGDLS and CDR2 YYNGEE. CDR3 sequence (DNA): TGTGCCAGCAGCCCTGGGACAGGGGGCCGCTACGAGCAGTACTTC. This codes for CASSPGTGGRYEQYF.

This chain connects TRBV6-6 to TRBJ2-2, with D uncertain. The germline V and J ends were trimmed by 6 bases and 9 bases, with 20 bases remaining between them. From germline, CDR1 is MNHNY and CDR2 SVGAGI (reference sequence). This CDR3 spans 15 amino acids. The CDR3 sequence is CASSTGWALLRELFF. CDR3 sequence (DNA): TGTGCCAGCAGCACCGGGTGGGCCCTCCTCCGGGAGCTGTTTTTT.

This clone occurred a few times. The sample carries other DNA sequences with the same CDR3. The chain is built from TRBV5-1 and TRBJ1-3, with D uncertain. CDR3 length equals 14 residues. The germline V gene encodes CDR1 SGHRS and CDR2 YFSETQ. V was pared by 2 bases and J by 0 bases, with 6 bases between. CDR3 DNA: TGCGCCAGCAGCTTACAGACCTCTGGAAACACCATATATTTT. It translates to CASSLQTSGNTIYF.

This clone was observed a single time. The chain recombines TRBV7-3 with TRBJ1-1; D is perhaps TRBD1 (5 bases). The V and J ends lost 3 bases and 5 bases respectively, with 10 bases between them. Germline CDR1 and CDR2: SGHTA and FQGTGA. This CDR3 has 13 amino acids. This CDR3 reads CASSFKGRTEAFF. The CDR3, as DNA: TGTGCCAGCAGCTTTAAGGGGCGGACTGAAGCTTTCTTT.

The J gene is TRBJ2-1, the V gene TRBV6-6; possibly TRBD2 for D (6 bases). CDR3 size: 15 residues. Trimming removed 7 bases at V and 1 base at J, with 14 bases between. Germline V CDR1 and CDR2: MNHNY, SVGAGI (reference sequence). Here the CDR3 reads CASNPATSSYNEQFF. The CDR3 DNA reads as TGTGCCAGCAACCCAGCGACTAGTTCCTACAATGAGCAGTTCTTC.

The chain employs TRBV6-1 and TRBJ2-1, with TRBD1 as a possible D gene (5 bases). The germline V gene encodes CDR1 MNHNS and CDR2 SASEGT. The V end lost 3 bases, the J end lost 7 bases, and 16 bases lay between the germline ends. CDR3 length equals 15 residues. This chain's CDR3 is CASSDQGGFWNEQFF. The CDR3 DNA reads as TGTGCCAGCAGTGACCAGGGTGGTTTTTGGAATGAGCAGTTCTTC.

This clone came up many times. The chain uses TRBV11-2 and TRBJ2-5; 8 nucleotides line up with TRBD2. V shed 1 base and J 2 bases; nucleotides not matched to a gene: 0. The CDR3 is 14 residues long. In germline, CDR1 is SGHAT, CDR2 FQNNGV. The CDR3 reads CASSLGGRQETQYF. The DNA of the CDR3 is TGTGCCAGCAGCTTAGGCGGGAGGCAAGAGACCCAGTACTTC.

This chain joins TRBV5-1 and TRBJ1-1; possible D gene TRBD1, 6 bases. CDR1 and CDR2 from the germline V gene are SGHRS and YFSETQ. V dropped 6 bases and J dropped 5 bases, with 17 bases sitting between them. The CDR3 length is 14 residues. The CDR3 region is CASTQTGSKTEAFF. In nucleotides, the CDR3 is TGCGCCAGCACCCAAACAGGGTCGAAGACTGAAGCTTTCTTT.

The chain couples TRBV7-2 to TRBJ2-7, with a tentative D call TRBD1 (5 bases). V was cut by 3 bases and J by 5 bases, with 17 bases left in between. CDR1 is SGHTA, CDR2 FQGNSA, per germline. The CDR3 contains 15 residues. The DNA of the CDR3 is TGTGCCAGCAGCTTGTCGGCAGGGCTTGTCAACGAGCAGTACTTC. Amino acids: CASSLSAGLVNEQYF. Full variable domain (outside the CDR3, taken from reference TRBV7-2 and TRBJ2-7): GAGVSQSPSNKVTEKGKDVELRCDPISGHTALYWYRQSLGQGLEFLIYFQGNSAPDKSGLPSDRFSAERTGGSVSTLTIQRTQQEDSAVYLCASSLSAGLVNEQYFGPGTRLTVT.

This clone was observed once. The chain uses TRBV9 and TRBJ2-5; possible D gene TRBD2, 5 bases. Germline lookup yields CDR1 SGDLS and CDR2 YYNGEE. The CDR3 contains 14 residues. Trimming took 0 bases from V and 5 from J, leaving 11 bases between them. The CDR3 loop reads CASSVGGIDETQYF. CDR3 nucleotides: TGTGCCAGCAGCGTAGGAGGGATCGATGAGACCCAGTACTTC.

The rearrangement links TRBV18 to TRBJ1-1, with TRBD1 matching over 9 bases. The CDR3 sequence is 15 residues long. J was trimmed by 3 bases and V by 5 bases; bases with no gene match: 7. From germline, CDR1 is KGHSH and CDR2 LQKENI. In DNA, the CDR3 is TGTGCCAGCTCAGTTCAACAGGGGGCTGACACTGAAGCTTTCTTT. Translation gives CASSVQQGADTEAFF.

The J gene is TRBJ2-7, the V gene TRBV19, with 7 bases fitting TRBD2. V was pared by 1 base and J by 4 bases, with 7 bases of the junction left unmatched. CDR1 is LNHDA and CDR2 is SQIVND in the germline V gene (reference sequence). This CDR3 comprises 15 residues. In DNA form, the CDR3 reads TGTGCCAGTAGTATAGGGGCTAGCGGCCTATACGAGCAGTACTTC. It encodes CASSIGASGLYEQYF.

V is TRBV28 and J is TRBJ2-7, with D unresolved. Between the trimmed V and J ends, which lost 2 bases and 2 bases, there was a span of 10 bases. CDR3 size: 14 residues. Germline values: CDR1 MDHEN, CDR2 SYDVKM. The CDR3 spells CASSLLGAAYEQYF. The CDR3 bases are TGTGCCAGCAGTTTACTGGGCGCCGCCTACGAGCAGTACTTC.

The chain carries TRBV28 and TRBJ2-2, with TRBD2 matching 7 bases. Germline V gene lookup returns CDR1 MDHEN and CDR2 SYDVKM. The CDR3 is 14 amino acids. V trimming: 5 bases; J trimming: 7 bases; junction bases outside the gene matches: 7. CDR3: CASSLRLAIGELFF. The CDR3 DNA sequence: TGTGCCAGCAGTCTCAGACTAGCAATCGGGGAGCTGTTTTTT.

The gene calls are TRBV5-1 and TRBJ2-5; TRBD1 agrees at 7 bases. The assigned J gene may be wrong: the sequence end matches TRBJ2-7 better. Germline V gene lookup returns CDR1 SGHRS and CDR2 YFSETQ. The CDR3 sequence is 16 residues long. The CDR3 reads CASSRSGTAGSYEQYF. The CDR3 region has the DNA TGCGCCAGCAGCCGGTCCGGGACAGCCGGCTCCTACGAGCAGTACTTC.

The genes are TRBV7-2 and TRBJ2-1; TRBD2 matches at 10 bases. CDR1 is SGHTA and CDR2 is FQGNSA in the germline V gene. CDR3 length: 15 amino acids. Trimming cost V 5 bases and J 9 bases; bases outside gene matches: 10. CDR3 sequence: CASSRTSRTSGEQFF. The CDR3 DNA follows: TGTGCCAGCAGCCGCACAAGTCGGACTAGCGGTGAGCAGTTCTTC.

This chain uses TRBV5-6 with TRBJ2-1, with 8 bases identical to TRBD2. Trimming cost V 4 bases and J 5 bases; bases outside gene matches: 5. The CDR3 is 14 residues long. Germline CDR1 reads SGHDT; CDR2 reads YYEEEE. The CDR3, as DNA: TGTGCCAGCAGCGCGGGACTAGAGAACAATGAGCAGTTCTTC. This translates into CASSAGLENNEQFF.

The chain recombines TRBV4-1 with TRBJ2-7, with 12 bases aligning to TRBD2. Trimming took 1 base from V and 7 from J; bases not matched to a gene: 17. Looked up from germline, CDR1 is MGHRA and CDR2 is YSYEKL. This CDR3 comprises 19 residues. The CDR3 protein is CASSQVATGWTSGKGEQYF. Written as DNA, the CDR3 is TGCGCCAGCAGCCAAGTTGCGACAGGGTGGACTAGCGGGAAAGGTGAGCAGTACTTC.

This clone has more than one count but fewer than ten. The chain couples TRBV5-4 to TRBJ1-1; TRBD1 matches at 10 bases. The CDR3 sequence is 15 residues long. Germline CDR1 and CDR2: SGHNT and YYREEE (reference sequence). The junction had 8 bases not matched to a gene; V was cut back by 4 bases and J by 5 bases. CDR3 protein: CASSRPGQGLTEAFF. The DNA of the CDR3 is TGTGCCAGCAGCAGACCGGGACAGGGGTTGACTGAAGCTTTCTTT.

V is TRBV11-3 and J is TRBJ2-3; D may be TRBD2 (5 bases). The length of the CDR3 is 15 residues. The V end was cut by 2 bases, the J end by 6 bases, with 15 bases between. CDR1 and CDR2 from the germline V gene are SGHNT and YENEEA. CDR3 amino acids: CASSLNGEGWDTQYF. The DNA for the CDR3 is TGTGCCAGCAGCTTAAACGGCGAGGGCTGGGATACGCAGTATTTT.

The chain is built from TRBV5-1 and TRBJ2-5, with no clear D. V shed 4 bases and J shed 4 bases, with 14 bases lying between them. Germline V CDR1 and CDR2: SGHRS, YFSETQ. The CDR3 length is 14 residues. Here the CDR3 reads CASSPTYSGETQYF. The CDR3 nucleotides read TGCGCCAGCAGCCCCACCTATTCCGGAGAGACCCAGTACTTC.

The rearrangement links TRBV11-2 to TRBJ2-7; D is unclear. This CDR3 has 14 residues. Trimming shortened V by 4 bases and J by 2 bases, and 12 bases separated the two germline ends. CDR1 is SGHAT, CDR2 FQNNGV, per germline. This CDR3 is CASSSSSFTYEQYF. The CDR3 nucleotides are TGTGCCAGCAGCTCCTCATCCTTCACCTACGAGCAGTACTTC.

V usage is TRBV18 and J usage is TRBJ2-5; D gene uncertain. The CDR3 has 13 amino acids. Per germline, CDR1 KGHSH and CDR2 LQKENI. V was pared by 2 bases and J by 5 bases, with 9 bases between. CDR3 loop: CASSPSSPETQYF. CDR3 bases: TGTGCCAGCTCACCAAGTAGCCCGGAGACCCAGTACTTC.